The present T cell receptor beta chain was sequenced within a study of T cell responses to AZD1222 COVID-19 vaccine. Study-wide points: AZD1222 recipients seropositive at baseline numbered only five to seven. The sample set comprised mostly white British donors with more females, and clonal diversity was possibly underestimated.

Trimming removed 2 bases at V and 5 bases at J, with 16 bases between. This CDR3 contains 15 residues. From germline, CDR1 is SGHTA and CDR2 FQGNSA. Regarding this clone: Antigen: not known.

The protocol was immunoSEQ multiplex PCR, while the TCRdb copy is restricted to in-frame clones and leaves out a portion. The top ten hold 20% to 25% of the sample, which has approximately 100,000 clones, 80% to 90% seen once. This material consisted of peripheral blood, taken on day 0 of AZD1222 vaccination. V is TRBV7-2 and J is TRBJ2-7, with a tentative D call TRBD2 (6 bases). This sequence was found in an adult in good health. This CDR3 reads CASSLLAGSSDEQYF. The CDR3 nucleotides read TGTGCCAGCAGCTTACTTGCGGGATCGAGCGACGAGCAGTACTTC.